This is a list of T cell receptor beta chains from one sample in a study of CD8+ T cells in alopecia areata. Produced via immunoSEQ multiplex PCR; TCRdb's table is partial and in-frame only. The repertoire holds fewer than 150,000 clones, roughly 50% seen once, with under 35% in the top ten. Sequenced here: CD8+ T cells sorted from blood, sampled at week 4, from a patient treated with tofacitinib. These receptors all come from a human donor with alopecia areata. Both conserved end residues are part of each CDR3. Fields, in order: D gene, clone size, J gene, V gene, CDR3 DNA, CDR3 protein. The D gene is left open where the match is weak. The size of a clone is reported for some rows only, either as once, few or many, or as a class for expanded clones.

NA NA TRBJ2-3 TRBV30 TGTGCCTGGAGTTTAGTAGGGGACACAGATACGCAGTATTTT CAWSLVGDTDTQYF
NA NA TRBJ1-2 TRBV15 TGTGCCACCAGCAGCAAATTTTCGGGACACCACAATGGCTACACCTTC CATSSKFSGHHNGYTF
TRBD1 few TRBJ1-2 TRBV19 TGTGCCAGTCTCGGGACAGCTGTCTTTAATGGCTACACCTTC CASLGTAVFNGYTF
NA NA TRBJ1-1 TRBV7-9 TGTGCCAGCAATATCGGGGGGCCGAACACTGAAGCTTTCTTT CASNIGGPNTEAFF
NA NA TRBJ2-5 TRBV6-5 TGTGCCAGCAGTAACCAAGAGACCCAGTACTTC CASSNQETQYF
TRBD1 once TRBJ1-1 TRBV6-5 TGTGCCAGCAGTTCCTATCCCGGGACAGGGATTGAAGCTTTCTTT CASSSYPGTGIEAFF
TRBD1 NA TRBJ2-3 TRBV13 TGTGCCAGCAGCGTCGGGACAGCGAGCACAGATACGCAGTATTTT CASSVGTASTDTQYF
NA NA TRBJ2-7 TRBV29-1 TGCAGCGTTACTGTAGCCTACGAGCAGTACTTC CSVTVAYEQYF
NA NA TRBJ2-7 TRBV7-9 TGTGCCAGCAGCTCGCACCTGGGACGTTACCCCTGGTACTTC CASSSHLGRYPWYF
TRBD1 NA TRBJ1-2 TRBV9 TGTGCCAGCAGCCCGGGGACAGGGGACTACACCTTC CASSPGTGDYTF
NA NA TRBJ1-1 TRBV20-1 TGCAGTGTAACCAGGAACACTGAAGCTTTCTTT CSVTRNTEAFF
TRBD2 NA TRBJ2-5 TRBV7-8 TGTGCCAGCAGCTCCTTAGCGGGGAGGTTGCAAGAGACCCAGTACTTC CASSSLAGRLQETQYF
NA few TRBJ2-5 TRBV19 TGTGCCAGTAAAGGAGCGCAAGAGACCCAGTACTTC CASKGAQETQYF
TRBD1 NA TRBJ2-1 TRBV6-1 TGTGCCAGCAGTGAAGTAAGGACAGGTTCGAGGTTCTTC CASSEVRTGSRFF
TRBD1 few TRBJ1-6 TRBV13 TGTGCCAGCAGCTTGGGACAGCTTAATTCACCCCTCCACTTT CASSLGQLNSPLHF
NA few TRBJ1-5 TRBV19 TGTGCCAGTAGTATTGGGTCGGAGGATTCCCAGCATTTT CASSIGSEDSQHF